This T cell receptor (beta chain) stems from a study of blood T cell repertoires in COVID-19. TCRdb keeps only in-frame clones here, not all; method: immunoSEQ multiplex PCR. Of more than 200,000 clones listed, roughly 85% are singletons. This CDR3 region has 14 residues. V trimming: 4 bases; J trimming: 8 bases; junction bases outside the gene matches: 5. The germline V gene has CDR1 MNHEY and CDR2 SVGAGI. The chain joins TRBV6-5 to TRBJ1-6, with TRBD1 matching 7 bases. The source material was peripheral blood. The sequence derives from a woman in her 70s with active or convalescent COVID-19. CDR3 sequence (DNA): TGTGCCAGCAGTTTTCGACAGGGAGATTCACCCCTCCACTTT. It yields the protein CASSFRQGDSPLHF.